Listed here is a single TCR beta chain. The antigen remains undetermined. CDR1 is MNHEY, CDR2 SVGAGI, per germline. CDR3 length equals 14 residues. This sample is drawn from a study of cytomegalovirus exposure and HLA in healthy donors. Notes on the study in general: Association of around 17,000 TCR beta sequences with HLA alleles was found at 0.05 false discovery rate in a later analysis. Most likely, a cluster of highly shared sequence variants arose as a sequencing artifact.

The study ran its PCR with 60 Vbeta and 13 Jbeta primers. Libraries were prepared by immunoSEQ multiplex PCR; TCRdb keeps only in-frame clonotypes and omits some of them. The sample yields 150,000 to 200,000 clones, more than 60% seen once. The specimen was PBMCs. This TCR was sampled from a male donor in good health and CMV-seronegative. This chain joins TRBV6-5 and TRBJ2-5; 7 nucleotides match TRBD1. The DNA end is more similar to TRBJ2-7, so the J call may be wrong. The CDR3 DNA is TGTGCCAGCAGAACAGGGGCGGTGGGGTACGAGCAGTACTTC. Amino acid sequence: CASRTGAVGYEQYF.